Listed below are T cell receptor beta chains from one sample, sequenced in a study of blood T cell repertoires in COVID-19. Generated by immunoSEQ multiplex PCR, the TCRdb table keeps only in-frame clones and is missing some. The repertoire holds approximately 300,000 clones, with 80% to 95% as singletons. Sequencing was done on a sample of PBMCs or T cells enriched from blood (not recorded which). These receptors all come from a woman in her thirties who had recovered from COVID-19. CDR3s include the opening cysteine and the closing phenylalanine or tryptophan. Fields, in order: D gene, V gene, CDR3 protein. The D gene is left open where the match is weak.

TRBD1 TRBV7-6 CASSSDRGGSPLHF
- TRBV24-1 CATSDYSYGYTF
TRBD1 TRBV6-5 CASETGNSYNEQFF
TRBD1 TRBV2 CASSYGGQLNEKLFF
TRBD2 TRBV28 CASSLRTSVSTDTQYF
TRBD1 TRBV7-3 CASSSPTGSSYNEQFF
- TRBV4-2 CASSRRQDLVNTIYF
- TRBV5-1 CTSSSAGLSNEKLFF
TRBD2 TRBV11-2 CASSASGRPSYEQYF
TRBD1 TRBV5-1 CASSLVGTGYGYTF
- TRBV29-1 CSVGDTGQGEQYF
- TRBV9 CASSFPWAGPGTYNEQFF
TRBD1 TRBV18 CASSPPSAGGYTEAFF
TRBD1 TRBV5-1 CASSLGQGNTGELFF
TRBD1 TRBV5-6 CASSLGGSPLHF
- TRBV3-1/TRBV3-2 CASSQGGGTVYGYTF
TRBD2 TRBV5-1 CASSLGYGGGVETQYF
TRBD2 TRBV19 CATGTSAYNEQFF
- TRBV19 CASRDMLAGYTF
TRBD1 TRBV30 CACTGTGAFYEQYF
- TRBV30 CAWSVLSWGRTHYEQYF
TRBD1 TRBV28 CASRQGALGYTF
- TRBV5-8 CASSPRVIRSNEQFF
TRBD1 TRBV24-1 CATSETDRGPSYF
- TRBV30 CAWSTWGDSPLHF
- TRBV28 CASSLLTDSPLNTEAFF
TRBD1 TRBV28 CASSSGGNYGYTF
TRBD1 TRBV18 CASSPRTGTTETQYF